What follows describes a single T cell receptor beta chain. Original processing methods: Estimated nucleated cell counts came from reference gene primer amplification. Repertoires were generated with immunoSEQ multiplex PCR, while TCRdb's copy carries only in-frame clones and drops some. V, J and clone size derive from that table, while D and trimming were established from the DNA sequence. The profile shows 56,000 or so clones, over 75% of them singletons. The CDR3 spans 13 residues. Per germline, CDR1 SGHNT and CDR2 YENEEA. V was cut by 4 bases and J by 2 bases, with 6 bases left in between. This entry belongs to a study of blood T cell repertoires in COVID-19. Study-wide background: Samples of COVID-19 (acute and convalescent) were obtained from the United States, Italy and Spain. The analysed material was cDNA or gDNA that came from T cells, B-cell-depleted T cells, or PBMCs.

Sequenced sample: peripheral blood. The chain combines TRBV11-3 with TRBJ1-3, with no clear D. This TCR derives from a human donor in a cohort sampled during active COVID-19. The chain's CDR3 is CASSSTTGNTIYF. CDR3 DNA sequence: TGTGCCAGCAGCTCCACAACTGGAAACACCATATATTTT. The full variable domain, completed using reference TRBV11-3 and TRBJ1-3, is EAGVVQSPRYKIIEKKQPVAFWCNPISGHNTLYWYLQNLGQGPELLIRYENEEAVDDSQLPKDRFSAERLKGVDSTLKIQPAELGDSAVYLCASSSTTGNTIYFGEGSWLTVV.